A selection of T cell receptor beta chains follows, all from one sample in a study of Ad26.COV2.S vaccination and SARS-CoV-2 variants. Assay: immunoSEQ multiplex PCR; the TCRdb copy retains only in-frame clones and omits some. The sample contains some 340,000 clones, about 86% of which appear only once. The source was peripheral blood, collected in a trial of Ad26.COV2.S vaccine versus placebo. The source of these receptors is a person between 18 and 60 years old who received the Ad26.COV2.S COVID-19 vaccine or a placebo. CDR3s leave out the opening cysteine and the closing phenylalanine or tryptophan.

V gene: TRBV7-2; J gene: TRBJ2-1; CDR3 protein: ASLTGTGSEQF
V gene: TRBV11-2; J gene: TRBJ2-2; CDR3 protein: ASSLVGGWDLNTGELF
V gene: TRBV4-1; J gene: TRBJ2-5; CDR3 protein: ASSQAGGGTRETQY
V gene: TRBV15; J gene: TRBJ2-2; CDR3 protein: ATSRDRGGLHGGELF
V gene: TRBV19; J gene: TRBJ1-5; CDR3 protein: ASSIVEDSNQPQH
V gene: TRBV30; J gene: TRBJ1-6; CDR3 protein: ACTDSTTSPLH
V gene: TRBV5-1; J gene: TRBJ1-4; CDR3 protein: ASSLGDRDLTREKLF
V gene: TRBV3-1/TRBV3-2; J gene: TRBJ2-7; CDR3 protein: ASSQVSNSYEQY
V gene: TRBV30; J gene: TRBJ1-5; CDR3 protein: AWSQGQVRNQPQH
V gene: TRBV20-1; J gene: TRBJ1-4; CDR3 protein: SASTGPSNEKLF
V gene: TRBV2; J gene: TRBJ1-2; CDR3 protein: ASRPRQGRNGYT
V gene: TRBV7-2; J gene: TRBJ2-3; CDR3 protein: ASSPGPGGRGGPDTQY
V gene: TRBV29-1; J gene: TRBJ1-1; CDR3 protein: SESQGMNTEAF
V gene: TRBV7-8; J gene: TRBJ1-3; CDR3 protein: ASSPDPAGNTIY
V gene: TRBV6-2/TRBV6-3; J gene: TRBJ2-3; CDR3 protein: ASSPSRNTQY
V gene: TRBV6-5; J gene: TRBJ2-1; CDR3 protein: ASSTGQVSYNEQF
V gene: TRBV19; J gene: TRBJ2-7; CDR3 protein: ASSSGGLGRYEQY
V gene: TRBV10-1; J gene: TRBJ2-3; CDR3 protein: ASSKRGSTDTQY
V gene: TRBV2; J gene: TRBJ2-7; CDR3 protein: ASSEFRVGYEQY
V gene: TRBV19; J gene: TRBJ2-2; CDR3 protein: ASTPRDRATGELF
V gene: TRBV6-5; J gene: TRBJ2-7; CDR3 protein: ASSYFTGSLVYEQY
V gene: TRBV10-3; J gene: TRBJ1-2; CDR3 protein: AISESPENYGYT
V gene: TRBV6-5; J gene: TRBJ1-1; CDR3 protein: ASSRDTRGAEAF
V gene: TRBV12-3/TRBV12-4; J gene: TRBJ2-5; CDR3 protein: ASSFRGETQY
V gene: TRBV19; J gene: TRBJ1-2; CDR3 protein: ASSNPTGTPYGYT
V gene: TRBV10-3; J gene: TRBJ2-7; CDR3 protein: AIRGPSGAGVTYEQY
V gene: TRBV7-8; J gene: TRBJ2-7; CDR3 protein: ASSLRDRGPYEQY
V gene: TRBV4-1; J gene: TRBJ2-3; CDR3 protein: ASSQNRGQGAFDTQY
V gene: TRBV5-4; J gene: TRBJ2-6; CDR3 protein: ATYSGTGANVLT